Sequencing of this T cell receptor (beta chain) was carried out in a study of blood T cell repertoires in COVID-19. As for the study in general: COVID-19 samples from acute and convalescent phases originated in the United States, Italy and Spain.

Two negative PCRs, clearance, or symptom resolution were required of recovered Cohort 3 donors. Sequencing was performed with immunoSEQ multiplex PCR; in TCRdb, only in-frame clones are kept and a portion is missing. The top ten clones hold approximately 8.8% of a sample with just over 300,000 clones, 89% of them seen once. Losses at the gene ends were 1 base for V and 7 bases for J; bases not matched to a gene: 3. Germline V lookup: CDR1 SGHRS, CDR2 YFSETQ. The CDR3 is 15 residues long. Sequenced input: PBMCs or T cells enriched from blood (not recorded which). The chain combines TRBV5-1 with TRBJ2-1, with 12 bases aligning to TRBD1. The origin of this receptor is a woman between 40 and 50 years old who had recovered from COVID-19. The CDR3 DNA is TGCGCCAGCAGCTTGTTGGGACAGGGGGCTAATGAGCAGTTCTTC. The encoded protein is CASSLLGQGANEQFF.